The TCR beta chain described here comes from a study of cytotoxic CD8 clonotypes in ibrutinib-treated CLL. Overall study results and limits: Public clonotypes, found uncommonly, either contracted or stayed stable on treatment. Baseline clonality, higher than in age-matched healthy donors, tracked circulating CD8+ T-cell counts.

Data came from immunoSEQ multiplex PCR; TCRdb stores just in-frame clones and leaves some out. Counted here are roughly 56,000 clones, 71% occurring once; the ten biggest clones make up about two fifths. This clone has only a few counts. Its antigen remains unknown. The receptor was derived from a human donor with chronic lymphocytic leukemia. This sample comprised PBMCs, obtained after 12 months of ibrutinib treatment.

The CDR3 DNA is TGTGCCAGCCGGACAGTCTCGCAAGAGACCCAGTACTTC. Its protein is CASRTVSQETQYF. The chain is built from TRBV6-6 and TRBJ2-5; D may be TRBD1 (6 bases). Germline V gives CDR1 MNHNY, CDR2 SVGAGI (reference sequence). Deletions cut 8 bases from V and 2 bases from J, with 12 bases between. The CDR3 consists of 13 residues.